This T cell receptor (beta chain) was sequenced for a study of cytomegalovirus exposure and HLA in healthy donors. The CDR3 runs 12 residues. The germline V gene encodes CDR1 SGHAT and CDR2 FQNNGV. V shed 5 bases, J shed 7 bases, and the junction held 4 bases outside the gene matches. PCR amplification relied on 60 Vbeta primers (plus 13 Jbeta primers). Some clones are missing from TCRdb's copy, which holds only in-frame ones; the method was immunoSEQ multiplex PCR. Its clone listing holds about 160,000 clones. The genes are TRBV11-2 and TRBJ1-1, with TRBD1 matching 7 bases. This clonotype was obtained from a woman aged 60 to 75 in good health and CMV-seronegative. Input material: PBMCs. CDR3 sequence: CASSARDSEAFF. The CDR3 region has the DNA TGTGCCAGCAGCGCCAGGGACAGTGAAGCTTTCTTT.